This is a list of T cell receptor beta chains from one sample in a study of blood T cells in healthy people across ages. In TCRdb, the 5' RACE reads were re-called with MiXCR into one record per CDR3 protein. The sample includes more than 750,000 distinct CDR3 sequences, about 29% seen only once; the top ten take roughly a tenth. These data were likewise used in another study, on T cells of mothers and their children.

Sequenced input: blood. Receptors were obtained from a woman between 40 and 50 years old in good health. The CDR3 runs from the conserved cysteine through the conserved F or W. Each record gives: clone size, D gene, J gene, V gene, CDR3 protein, CDR3 DNA. D genes are given only for firm matches. Clone size is stated in some rows and not others, as once, few, many or a class when expanded.

>few|.|TRBJ1-1|TRBV5-1
CASSLESRGANTEAFF
TGCGCCAGCAGCTTGGAATCGAGGGGGGCTAACACTGAAGCTTTCTTT
>.|.|TRBJ1-1|TRBV4-3
CASSQDVRNTEAFF
TGCGCCAGCAGCCAAGACGTCCGAAACACTGAAGCTTTCTTT
>.|.|TRBJ1-1|TRBV4-3
CASSQVQMNTEAFF
TGCGCCAGCAGCCAAGTACAGATGAACACTGAAGCTTTCTTT
>.|TRBD1|TRBJ1-1|TRBV6-2/TRBV6-3
CASRDPGQANTEAFF
TGTGCCAGCAGGGACCCGGGACAGGCGAACACTGAAGCTTTCTTT
>.|.|TRBJ2-3|TRBV29-1
CSVVLAADTQYF
TGCAGCGTTGTCCTAGCCGCAGATACGCAGTATTTT
>many|.|TRBJ1-6|TRBV6-5
CASSDGGLPLHF
TGTGCCAGCTCCGACGGTGGTTTACCCCTCCACTTT
>few|TRBD1|TRBJ1-3|TRBV4-2
CASSQDTLWTGSGNTIYF
TGTGCCAGCAGCCAAGACACCCTATGGACAGGCTCTGGAAACACCATATATTTT
>many|TRBD2|TRBJ2-1|TRBV5-5
CASRTSGGYEQFF
TGTGCCAGCAGAACTAGCGGGGGATATGAGCAGTTCTTC
>.|TRBD2|TRBJ2-5|TRBV20-1
CSAGTTEETQYF
TGCAGCGCCGGGACTACTGAAGAGACCCAGTACTTC
>.|TRBD2|TRBJ2-1|TRBV28
CASSPLSGGAYNEQFF
TGTGCCAGCAGCCCCTTGTCGGGGGGGGCCTACAATGAGCAGTTCTTC
>many|TRBD2|TRBJ2-7|TRBV6-5
CASSTRLAGPYEQYF
TGTGCCAGCAGCACGCGTCTAGCGGGGCCCTACGAGCAGTACTTC
>many|.|TRBJ1-5|TRBV20-1
CSARRVVNQPQHF
TGCAGTGCTAGAAGGGTAGTCAATCAGCCCCAGCATTTT
>.|.|TRBJ2-7|TRBV4-2
CASGASSLSGEQYF
TGTGCCAGCGGGGCGAGTAGCCTCTCGGGGGAGCAGTACTTC
>.|TRBD2|TRBJ2-3|TRBV28
CASSSVAGGPSTDTQYF
TGTGCCAGCAGTTCCGTAGCGGGGGGGCCTAGCACAGATACGCAGTATTTT
>.|.|TRBJ2-5|TRBV28
CASSPAGLEKETQYF
TGTGCCAGCAGTCCTGCGGGTCTTGAGAAAGAGACCCAGTACTTC
>few|TRBD1|TRBJ1-1|TRBV6-5
CASRSPRGLYTEAFF
TGTGCCAGCAGATCACCCAGGGGGTTGTACACTGAAGCTTTCTTT
>once|TRBD2|TRBJ2-3|TRBV12-3/TRBV12-4
CASSSFQPGLSADTQYF
TGTGCCAGCAGCAGTTTCCAACCGGGACTAAGCGCAGATACGCAGTATTTC
>few|TRBD1|TRBJ1-1|TRBV7-9
CASSLGTGGALIDTEAFF
TGTGCCAGCAGCTTGGGGACAGGGGGCGCGCTCATCGACACTGAAGCTTTCTTT
>few|.|TRBJ2-7|TRBV20-1
CSARAMRVSAYEQYF
TGCAGTGCTAGAGCCATGAGGGTTTCGGCCTACGAGCAGTACTTC
>.|.|TRBJ2-5|TRBV18
CASSPPESKQYF
TGTGCCAGCTCACCACCGGAGAGCAAGCAGTACTTC
>.|.|TRBJ2-1|TRBV9
CASSVESTYNEQFF
TGTGCCAGCAGCGTAGAAAGTACCTACAATGAGCAGTTCTTC
>few|.|TRBJ1-2|TRBV6-5
CASSSDTGGFANYGYTF
TGTGCCAGCAGTTCTGACACCGGGGGCTTTGCTAACTATGGCTACACCTTC
>few|.|TRBJ1-2|TRBV20-1
CSARDRRDYGYTF
TGCAGTGCTAGAGATCGTAGGGACTATGGCTACACCTTC
>few|TRBD1|TRBJ2-3|TRBV30
CAWSGTGTDTQYF
TGTGCCTGGAGTGGGACAGGGACAGATACGCAGTATTTT
>.|TRBD2|TRBJ2-5|TRBV12-3/TRBV12-4
CASSLGLAGGPVETQYF
TGTGCCAGCAGCTTGGGACTAGCGGGGGGGCCAGTGGAGACCCAGTACTTC
>few|TRBD1|TRBJ1-1|TRBV2
CASRETGFTEAFF
TGTGCCAGCAGGGAGACAGGGTTTACTGAAGCTTTCTTT
>many|.|TRBJ2-5|TRBV28
CASSQWGRETQYF
TGTGCCAGCAGTCAGTGGGGGCGCGAGACCCAGTACTTC
>.|.|TRBJ2-3|TRBV6-4
CASSALLTDTQYF
TGTGCCAGCAGTGCACTACTCACAGATACGCAGTATTTT
>many|TRBD1|TRBJ2-7|TRBV9
CASSAGQVSYEQYF
TGTGCCAGCAGCGCCGGACAGGTGTCCTACGAGCAGTACTTC